This T cell receptor (beta chain) was obtained from a study of metastatic and nonmetastatic thyroid tumors. TCRdb re-called clones from the PCR reads using MiXCR. Among over 35,000 clones listed, about 15% were seen once. Thyroid surgery was preceded by no treatment in any patient. Per the germline V gene, CDR1 is SGHVS and CDR2 is FQNEAQ. This CDR3 region has 14 residues. Points from the study as a whole: Benign nodules reportedly had significantly lower TCR beta diversity than malignant thyroid tumors in blood and tumor.

A note on this clone: Its cognate antigen is unknown. A junction boundary mismatches the germline segment, possibly from a read error.

The J gene is TRBJ1-5, the V gene TRBV7-8; no firm D call. The source material was tumor tissue. This TCR derives from a female donor with papillary thyroid cancer or a benign thyroid nodule (not recorded which). Some clones in this sample may be carry-over from other donors' samples. CDR3 bases: TGTGCCAGCAGCTTAGCTCGTTACGATCATCCCCAGCATTTT. This encodes CASSLARYDHPQHF.